Listed here are 28 T cell receptor beta chains from one sample, sequenced in a study of CD8+CD57+ T cells in acquired aplastic anemia. Previously, flow cytometry had revealed CD8+CD57+ cell expansion in the patients chosen for sequencing. Genomic DNA constituted the template upon which TCR beta VDJ and CDR3 profiling was performed. TCRdb reprocessed the reads via MiXCR and lists one record per CDR3 protein. Of hundreds of thousands of distinct CDR3 sequences listed, approximately 32% are singletons. The specimen was sorted CD4+, CD8+, or CD8+CD57+ T cells (not recorded which) from PBMCs. These receptors all stem from a human donor with aplastic anemia.

V and J are TRBV15 and TRBJ1-6; D gene unclear. CDR3 length: 15 amino acids. Germline CDR1 reads LNHNV; CDR2 reads YYDKDF (reference sequence). V dropped 0 bases and J dropped 0 bases, with 3 bases sitting between them. The CDR3 nucleotides are TGTGCCACCAGCAGAGAGAGCTCCTATAATTCACCCCTCCACTTT. Protein product: CATSRESSYNSPLHF.

This clonotype has at least ten counts. The chain carries TRBV19 and TRBJ1-5; D might be TRBD1 (5 bases). Trimming removed 1 base at V and 3 bases at J, with 10 bases between. Germline V gene data show CDR1 as LNHDA and CDR2 as SQIVND (reference sequence). The CDR3 is 15 residues long. The CDR3 is CASSIAGGVNQPQHF. CDR3 DNA: TGTGCCAGTAGTATAGCGGGGGGGGTCAATCAGCCCCAGCATTTT.

This chain connects TRBV25-1 to TRBJ2-2; D uncertain. Germline V gene data show CDR1 as MGHDK and CDR2 as SYGVNS. This CDR3 is built from 15 residues. Trimming removed 6 bases at V and 4 bases at J, with 15 bases between. CDR3 loop: CASSDNTGVTGELFF. CDR3 nucleotide sequence: TGTGCCAGCAGCGACAATACCGGCGTCACCGGGGAGCTGTTTTTT.

This chain links TRBV3-1 with TRBJ1-4; TRBD1 matches 7 bases. Germline CDR1 is LGHDT and CDR2 is YNNKEL (reference sequence). J gave up 7 bases and V 4 bases, and 6 bases lay outside the gene matches. CDR3 size: 14 residues. The CDR3 region has the DNA TGTGCCAGCAGCCTAACGACAGGGCGTGAAAAACTGTTTTTT. Amino acids: CASSLTTGREKLFF. The whole variable domain, filled in from reference TRBV3-1 and TRBJ1-4, reads DTAVSQTPKYLVTQMGNDKSIKCEQNLGHDTMYWYKQDSKKFLKIMFSYNNKELIINETVPNRFSPKSPDKAHLNLHINSLELGDSAVYFCASSLTTGREKLFFGSGTQLSVL.

This clonotype was observed a handful of times. CDR3 in DNA: TGTGCCAGCAGTTACTCAGTCCGGGCGGTTGGCGAAGCTTTCTTT. Protein sequence: CASSYSVRAVGEAFF. The V gene is TRBV6-5, the J gene TRBJ1-1; the D is unclear. The CDR3 is made up of 15 amino acids. V shed 0 bases and J shed 8 bases, with 16 bases lying between them. The germline gives CDR1 MNHEY, CDR2 SVGAGI.

The sample holds many counts of this clonotype. V and J are TRBV24-1 and TRBJ1-5; the D is unclear. The CDR3 is 14 residues long. Trimming stripped 6 bases from V and 0 bases from J, with 8 bases between. Germline-derived CDR1 and CDR2 are KGHDR and SFDVKD. In DNA form, the CDR3 reads TGTGCCACCAGTTCCCAGCATAGCAATCAGCCCCAGCATTTT. It yields the protein CATSSQHSNQPQHF.

This clonotype was found a few times. The genes are TRBV4-3 and TRBJ1-6, with TRBD1 matching over 8 bases. Germline trimming cut 3 bases from V and 0 bases from J; bases unmatched to any gene: 7. Germline loops: CDR1 LGHNA, CDR2 YSLEER. The CDR3 runs to 18 residues. Here the CDR3 DNA reads TGCGCCAGCAGCCAGGGGACAGGCATGAGCTCCTATAATTCACCCCTCCACTTT. Encoded protein: CASSQGTGMSSYNSPLHF.

Details on this clonotype: A much more abundant neighbour one base away suggests this may be a read error. The V call is TRBV3-1, the J call TRBJ2-7, with D perhaps TRBD1 (5 bases). The CDR3 loop spans 13 amino acids. V was pared by 4 bases and J by 0 bases, with 7 bases between. The germline V gene encodes CDR1 LGHDT and CDR2 YNNKEL (reference sequence). The CDR3 DNA follows: TGTGCCAGCAGCCCGACAGCCTCCTACGAGCAGTACTTC. It yields the protein CASSPTASYEQYF.

The chain's CDR3 is CASSLDQRGNEQFF. The CDR3 DNA sequence: TGTGCCAGCAGCTTAGATCAGAGAGGCAATGAGCAGTTCTTC. The chain combines TRBV11-2 with TRBJ2-1; D is unclear. The length of the CDR3 is 14 residues. Trimming removed 0 bases at V and 6 bases at J, with 9 bases between. Germline assignment: CDR1 SGHAT and CDR2 FQNNGV. Full variable domain (remainder filled in from reference TRBV11-2 and TRBJ2-1): EAGVAQSPRYKIIEKRQSVAFWCNPISGHATLYWYQQILGQGPKLLIQFQNNGVVDDSQLPKDRFSAERLKGVDSTLKIQPAKLEDSAVYLCASSLDQRGNEQFFGPGTRLTVL.

The chain uses TRBV5-1 and TRBJ1-3, with D possibly TRBD1 on 5 matching bases. Germline-derived CDR1 and CDR2 are SGHRS and YFSETQ. V lost 8 bases and J 0 bases, leaving 9 bases between the germline ends. The CDR3 runs 13 residues. The CDR3 sequence is CARTDSSGNTIYF. The DNA of the CDR3 is TGCGCCAGGACAGACAGCTCTGGAAACACCATATATTTT.

The chain uses TRBV5-1 and TRBJ2-3; 15 bases are shared with TRBD2. The V gene's germline CDR1 is SGHRS and CDR2 YFSETQ. Trimming cost V 2 bases and J 5 bases; bases outside gene matches: 6. The CDR3 extends over 17 amino acids. CDR3 loop: CASSLEGLAGGLDTQYF. The CDR3 DNA reads as TGCGCCAGCAGCTTAGAAGGACTAGCGGGGGGGTTAGATACGCAGTATTTT.

Note on this clonotype: A much larger clone is a single base away; this may be a read error. The chain recombines TRBV2 with TRBJ2-5; 11 positions agree with TRBD1. The CDR3 totals 14 residues. After removal of 7 bases from V and 8 bases from J, the junction contained 9 bases not matched to a gene. The germline V gene has CDR1 SNHLY and CDR2 FYNNEI. The CDR3 coding sequence is TGTGCCAGCAATCCCGGACAGGGGGCCGCTACCCAGTACTTC. Its protein product is CASNPGQGAATQYF.

In this sample, this clonotype turned up many times. The chain uses TRBV7-8 and TRBJ1-5; no clear D gene. This CDR3 is 13 amino acids long. Germline-derived CDR1 and CDR2 are SGHVS and FQNEAQ. Trimming removed 5 bases from V and 5 bases from J, with 10 bases in between. The CDR3 region is CASSLNEDQPQHF. The CDR3 region has the DNA TGTGCCAGCAGCCTAAACGAGGATCAGCCCCAGCATTTT.

Ten or more counts support this clonotype. CDR3 region: CSARVAGGAEQYF. CDR3 DNA sequence: TGCAGTGCTAGAGTAGCGGGAGGGGCCGAGCAGTACTTC. The chain has TRBV20-1 and TRBJ2-7, with 11 bases fitting TRBD2. CDR3 length: 13 residues. Germline CDR1 and CDR2: DFQATT and SNEGSKA (reference sequence). V was pared by 1 base and J by 6 bases, with 2 bases of the junction left unmatched.

This clonotype was counted many times. The chain combines TRBV7-8 with TRBJ2-2, with TRBD1 identical over 8 bases. The CDR3 length is 13 residues. Germline loops: CDR1 SGHVS, CDR2 FQNEAQ. V trimming: 4 bases; J trimming: 7 bases; junction bases outside the gene matches: 2. In DNA, the CDR3 is TGTGCCAGCAGCTCCGACAGGGGCGGGGAGCTGTTTTTT. It yields the protein CASSSDRGGELFF.

This clonotype occurred a few times. The chain links TRBV7-6 to TRBJ2-5; 10 bases map to TRBD1. The germline CDR1 and CDR2 sequences are SGHVS and FNYEAQ. CDR3 size: 14 residues. After removal of 6 bases from V and 6 bases from J, the junction contained 7 bases not matched to a gene. The CDR3 protein is CASSLSDRGQTQYF. For the CDR3, the DNA is TGTGCCAGCAGTTTATCAGACAGGGGGCAGACCCAGTACTTC. The full variable domain, rest sourced from reference TRBV7-6 and TRBJ2-5, is GAGVSQSPRYKVTKRGQDVALRCDPISGHVSLYWYRQALGQGPEFLTYFNYEAQQDKSGLPNDRFSAERPEGSISTLTIQRTEQRDSAMYRCASSLSDRGQTQYFGPGTRLLVL.

In its sample, this clonotype was seen once. The rearrangement joins TRBV10-3 to TRBJ1-1, with a weak D call TRBD1 (6 bases). The germline V gene encodes CDR1 ENHRY and CDR2 SYGVKD. Trimming shortened V by 7 bases and J by 4 bases, and 16 bases separated the two germline ends. The CDR3 covers 14 residues. CDR3 sequence: CAINEQGRGTEAFF. The CDR3 DNA reads TGTGCCATCAACGAACAGGGCAGGGGCACTGAAGCTTTCTTT.

This clonotype was seen repeatedly, ten times or more. The V call is TRBV6-4, the J call TRBJ1-2, with D possibly matching TRBD1 (6 bases). V lost 7 bases, J lost 3 bases, and 9 bases lay in between. Per germline, CDR1 MRHNA and CDR2 SNTAGT. The CDR3 contains 12 residues. CDR3 in amino acids: CASIGQYYGYTF. In DNA, the CDR3 is TGTGCCAGCATTGGACAGTACTATGGCTACACCTTC.

In this sample, this clonotype turned up many times. V usage is TRBV19 and J usage is TRBJ1-2; D is possibly TRBD1 (5 bases). This CDR3 has 16 residues. V was pared by 6 bases and J by 0 bases, with 17 bases between. CDR1 is LNHDA, CDR2 SQIVND, per germline (reference sequence). DNA of the CDR3: TGTGCCAGTAGCCTTCTGGGGACGGGAGCTAACTATGGCTACACCTTC. Its protein is CASSLLGTGANYGYTF. Variable domain in full (rest from reference TRBV19 and TRBJ1-2): DGGITQSPKYLFRKEGQNVTLSCEQNLNHDAMYWYRQDPGQGLRLIYYSQIVNDFQKGDIAEGYSVSREKKESFPLTVTSAQKNPTAFYLCASSLLGTGANYGYTFGSGTRLTVV.

Details on this clonotype: A much larger clone lies a single base off, so this may be a read error. V is TRBV19 and J is TRBJ1-1; no clear D gene. This CDR3 spans 12 amino acids. V lost 11 bases to trimming and J lost 10 bases, with 20 bases between them. Germline V lookup: CDR1 LNHDA, CDR2 SQIVND (reference sequence). Here the CDR3 DNA reads TGTGCCGGTACTAACCGGGCGAATTCAGCTTTCTTT. Its translation: CAGTNRANSAFF. The variable domain in full, completed from reference TRBV19 and TRBJ1-1, reads DGGITQSPKYLFRKEGQNVTLSCEQNLNHDAMYWYRQDPGQGLRLIYYSQIVNDFQKGDIAEGYSVSREKKESFPLTVTSAQKNPTAFYLCAGTNRANSAFFGQGTRLTVV.

As for this clonotype: A read error is possible here, since a much larger clone lies one base away. The chain employs TRBV5-8 and TRBJ1-2; the D is unclear. The CDR3 covers 14 residues. Per the germline V gene, CDR1 is SGHTS and CDR2 is YDEGEE. The ends were cut back, 4 bases at V and 0 bases at J, with 10 bases in the middle. The CDR3 DNA is TGTGCCAGCAGCCCAGAGGGATCTAACTATGGCTACACCTTC. It yields the protein CASSPEGSNYGYTF.

This clonotype was seen repeatedly, ten times or more. The rearrangement joins TRBV7-9 to TRBJ2-7, with 10 nucleotides matching TRBD1. The V gene's germline CDR1 is SEHNR and CDR2 FQNEAQ (reference sequence). V dropped 5 bases and J dropped 3; count of bases not matched to a gene: 7. This CDR3 is 15 amino acids long. The DNA for the CDR3 is TGTGCCAGCAGCGGAGGGACAGGGGTAGTCTACGAGCAGTACTTC. This gives the protein CASSGGTGVVYEQYF.

This clonotype was found many times. This sequence joins TRBV4-1 and TRBJ2-7; TRBD2 is a possible D gene (6 bases). Germline CDR1 is MGHRA and CDR2 is YSYEKL. V shed 9 bases and J shed 4 bases, with 16 bases lying between them. The CDR3 length is 13 residues. The CDR3 spells CASSGSRDYEQYF. CDR3 nucleotides: TGCGCCAGTTCCGGGAGCCGTGATTACGAGCAGTACTTC.

V and J are TRBV20-1 and TRBJ2-1, with D possibly TRBD1 on 7 matching bases. V lost 7 bases and J 0 bases, leaving 13 bases between the germline ends. Germline V lookup: CDR1 DFQATT, CDR2 SNEGSKA (reference sequence). This CDR3 has 14 amino acids. DNA for the CDR3: TGCAGTGGGAGGGGGCGAATCTCCTACAATGAGCAGTTCTTC. Encoded protein: CSGRGRISYNEQFF.

In this sample, this clonotype turned up many times. The chain recombines TRBV24-1 with TRBJ2-5; the D is unclear. CDR3 length: 12 residues. Trimming stripped 4 bases from V and 6 bases from J, with 8 bases between. Germline V CDR1 and CDR2: KGHDR, SFDVKD. The CDR3: CATSDLTQTQYF. The CDR3, as DNA: TGTGCCACCAGTGACTTGACGCAGACCCAGTACTTC.

A remark on this clonotype: This may arise from a read error, as a much more abundant clone is one base away. The chain couples TRBV14 to TRBJ1-1; 7 bases align to TRBD1. CDR1 and CDR2 from the germline V gene are SGHDN and FVKESK. The CDR3 consists of 14 residues. After removal of 4 bases from V and 4 bases from J, the junction contained 6 bases not matched to a gene. CDR3 nucleotides: TGTGCCAGCAGCCTGACAGGGCTGGGCACTGAAGCTTTCTTT. Translated, it gives CASSLTGLGTEAFF.

This clonotype came up a few times. The chain is built from TRBV3-1 and TRBJ1-1; 8 positions agree with TRBD1. The V and J ends lost 4 bases and 8 bases, in that order; junction bases with no gene match: 3. The CDR3 runs 12 residues. Germline loops: CDR1 LGHDT, CDR2 YNNKEL (reference sequence). Here the CDR3 reads CASSPWTGEAFF. CDR3 coding DNA: TGTGCCAGCAGCCCCTGGACAGGGGAAGCTTTCTTT.

The gene calls are TRBV14 and TRBJ2-7; TRBD2 matches at 8 bases. V lost 2 bases and J lost 9; bases outside the gene matches: 15. The CDR3 covers 16 residues. Germline CDR1 and CDR2: SGHDN and FVKESK. CDR3 bases: TGTGCCAGCAGCCAACTCCAAGCGGGAGTAGGGTTGCGGCAGTACTTC. Amino acid sequence: CASSQLQAGVGLRQYF.